Below, 3 T cell receptor beta chains from the same sample are listed, as sequenced in a study of shared clonotypes between healthy human individuals. TCRdb keeps only in-frame clones here, not all; method: immunoSEQ multiplex PCR. This sample carries over a million clones, roughly 98.5% of them seen once, and the ten largest clones take about 0.35%. The sample comprised naive CD4+ T cells sorted from blood. Subset in this sample: CD45RA+ positively selected. Receptors were obtained from a man younger than 45 in good health.

CDR3 DNA sequence: TGTGCCAGCAGCTTAGTGGGAGCCGACACAGATACGCAGTATTTT. This codes for CASSLVGADTDTQYF. J is TRBJ2-3 and V is TRBV7-9, with a weak D call TRBD2 (5 bases). Germline V gives CDR1 SEHNR, CDR2 FQNEAQ (reference sequence). The CDR3 length is 15 residues. Trimming took 1 base from V and 2 from J, leaving 10 bases between them.

The V call is TRBV9, the J call TRBJ2-3; D remains unclear. The CDR3 is made up of 12 amino acids. The germline V gene encodes CDR1 SGDLS and CDR2 YYNGEE. Trimming removed 3 bases at V and 6 bases at J, with 8 bases between. CDR3 bases: TGTGCCAGCAGCGGCCTGGGGGATACGCAGTATTTT. Translating gives CASSGLGDTQYF. Based on the CDR3 plus reference TRBV9 and TRBJ2-3, the full variable domain is DSGVTQTPKHLITATGQRVTLRCSPRSGDLSVYWYQQSLDQGLQFLIQYYNGEERAKGNILERFSAQQFPDLHSELNLSSLELGDSALYFCASSGLGDTQYFGPGTRLTVL.

The J gene is TRBJ2-4, the V gene TRBV10-2; D unclear. Trimming left V 5 bases short and J 0 bases short, with 8 bases between. In germline, CDR1 is WSHSY, CDR2 SAAADI. The CDR3 is made up of 14 amino acids. Written as DNA, the CDR3 is TGCGCCAGCAGTTCGCTCCCAGCCAAAAACATTCAGTACTTC. Protein product: CASSSLPAKNIQYF.